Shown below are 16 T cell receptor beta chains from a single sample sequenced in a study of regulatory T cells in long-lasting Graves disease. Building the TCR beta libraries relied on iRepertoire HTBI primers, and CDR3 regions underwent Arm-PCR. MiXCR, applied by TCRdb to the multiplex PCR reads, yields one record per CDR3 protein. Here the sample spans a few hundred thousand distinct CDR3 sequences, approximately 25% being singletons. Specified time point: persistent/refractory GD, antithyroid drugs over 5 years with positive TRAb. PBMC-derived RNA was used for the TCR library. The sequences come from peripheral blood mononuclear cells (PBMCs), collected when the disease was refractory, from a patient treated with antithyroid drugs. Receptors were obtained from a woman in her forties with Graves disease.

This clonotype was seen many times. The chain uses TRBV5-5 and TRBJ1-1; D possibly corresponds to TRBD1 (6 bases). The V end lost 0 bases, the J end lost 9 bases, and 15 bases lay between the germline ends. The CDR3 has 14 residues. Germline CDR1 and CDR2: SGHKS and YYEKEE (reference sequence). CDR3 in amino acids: CASSLDWGARQAFF. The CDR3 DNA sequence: TGTGCCAGCAGCTTGGACTGGGGGGCGAGACAAGCTTTCTTT. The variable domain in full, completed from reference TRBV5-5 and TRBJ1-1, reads DAGVTQSPTHLIKTRGQQVTLRCSPISGHKSVSWYQQVLGQGPQFIFQYYEKEERGRGNFPDRFSARQFPNYSSELNVNALLLGDSALYLCASSLDWGARQAFFGQGTRLTVV.

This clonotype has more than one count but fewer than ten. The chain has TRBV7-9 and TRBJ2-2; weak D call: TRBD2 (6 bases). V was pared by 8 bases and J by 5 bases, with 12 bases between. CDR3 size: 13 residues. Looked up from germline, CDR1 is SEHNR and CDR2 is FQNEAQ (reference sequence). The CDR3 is CASGGRGTGELFF. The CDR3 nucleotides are TGTGCCAGCGGTGGTCGGGGGACCGGGGAGCTGTTTTTT.

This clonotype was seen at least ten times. This chain's CDR3 is CASSLAGTLSYEQYF. DNA for the CDR3: TGTGCCAGCAGCTTAGCAGGGACGCTCTCCTACGAGCAGTACTTC. The chain combines TRBV5-6 with TRBJ2-7, with D perhaps assigned TRBD1 or TRBD2 (5 bases each). The CDR3 runs to 15 residues. Germline CDR1 and CDR2: SGHDT and YYEEEE. Trimming shortened V by 2 bases and J by 0 bases, and 12 bases separated the two germline ends.

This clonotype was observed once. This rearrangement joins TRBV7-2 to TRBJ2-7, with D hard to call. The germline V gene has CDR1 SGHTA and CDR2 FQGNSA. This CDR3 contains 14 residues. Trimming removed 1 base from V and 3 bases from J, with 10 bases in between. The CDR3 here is CTSSLGLLGYEQYF. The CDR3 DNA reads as TGTACCAGCAGCTTAGGACTTTTAGGCTACGAGCAGTACTTC.

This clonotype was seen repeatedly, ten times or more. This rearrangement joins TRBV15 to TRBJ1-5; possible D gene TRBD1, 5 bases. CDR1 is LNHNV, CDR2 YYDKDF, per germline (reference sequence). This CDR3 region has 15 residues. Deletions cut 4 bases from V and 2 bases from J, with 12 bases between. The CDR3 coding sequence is TGTGCCACCAGCACCCCGGGGGGGGGCAATCAGCCCCAGCATTTT. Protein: CATSTPGGGNQPQHF. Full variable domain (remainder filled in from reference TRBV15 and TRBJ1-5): DAMVIQNPRYQVTQFGKPVTLSCSQTLNHNVMYWYQQKSSQAPKLLFHYYDKDFNNEADTPDNFQSRRPNTSFCFLDIRSPGLGDTAMYLCATSTPGGGNQPQHFGDGTRLSIL.

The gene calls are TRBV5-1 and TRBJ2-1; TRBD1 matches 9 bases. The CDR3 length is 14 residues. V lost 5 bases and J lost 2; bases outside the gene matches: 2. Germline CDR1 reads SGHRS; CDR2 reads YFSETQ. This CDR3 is CASSRQGAYNEQFF. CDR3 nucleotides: TGCGCCAGCAGTCGACAGGGGGCCTACAATGAGCAGTTCTTC.

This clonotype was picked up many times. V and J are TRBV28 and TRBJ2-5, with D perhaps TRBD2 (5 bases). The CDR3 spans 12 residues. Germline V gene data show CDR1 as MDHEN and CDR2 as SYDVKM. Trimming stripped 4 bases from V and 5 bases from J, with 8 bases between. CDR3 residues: CASSSWRETQYF. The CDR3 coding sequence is TGTGCCAGCAGTTCTTGGAGGGAGACCCAGTACTTC.

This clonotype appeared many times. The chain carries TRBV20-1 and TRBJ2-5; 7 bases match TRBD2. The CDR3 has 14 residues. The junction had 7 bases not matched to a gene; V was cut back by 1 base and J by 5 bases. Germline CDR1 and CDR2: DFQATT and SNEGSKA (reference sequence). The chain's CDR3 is CSARGTSRLETQYF. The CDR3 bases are TGCAGTGCTAGAGGGACTAGTCGATTGGAGACCCAGTACTTC.

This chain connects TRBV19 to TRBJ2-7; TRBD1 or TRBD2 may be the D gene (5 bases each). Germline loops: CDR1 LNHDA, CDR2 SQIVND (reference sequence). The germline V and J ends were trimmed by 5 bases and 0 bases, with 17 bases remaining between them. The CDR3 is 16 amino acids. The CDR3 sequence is CASSPPAGTASYEQYF. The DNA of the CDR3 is TGTGCCAGTAGTCCCCCAGCCGGGACCGCCTCCTACGAGCAGTACTTC.

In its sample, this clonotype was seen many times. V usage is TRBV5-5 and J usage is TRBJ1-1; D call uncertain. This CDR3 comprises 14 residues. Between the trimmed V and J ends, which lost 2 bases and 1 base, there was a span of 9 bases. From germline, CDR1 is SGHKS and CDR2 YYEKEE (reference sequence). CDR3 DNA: TGTGCCAGCAGCTTCGTTGGAACGAACACTGAAGCTTTCTTT. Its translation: CASSFVGTNTEAFF.

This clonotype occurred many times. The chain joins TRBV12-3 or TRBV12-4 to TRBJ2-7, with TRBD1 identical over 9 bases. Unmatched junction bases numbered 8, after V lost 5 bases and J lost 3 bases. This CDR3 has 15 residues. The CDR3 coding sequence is TGTGCCAGCAGTCCTCTACAGGGGGCCTTCTACGAGCAGTACTTC. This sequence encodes CASSPLQGAFYEQYF.

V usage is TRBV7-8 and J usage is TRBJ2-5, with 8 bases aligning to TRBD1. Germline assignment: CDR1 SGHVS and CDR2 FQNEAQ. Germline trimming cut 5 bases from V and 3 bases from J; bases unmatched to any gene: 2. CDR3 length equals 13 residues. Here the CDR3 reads CASSMDREETQYF. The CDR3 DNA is TGTGCCAGCAGCATGGACAGGGAAGAGACCCAGTACTTC.

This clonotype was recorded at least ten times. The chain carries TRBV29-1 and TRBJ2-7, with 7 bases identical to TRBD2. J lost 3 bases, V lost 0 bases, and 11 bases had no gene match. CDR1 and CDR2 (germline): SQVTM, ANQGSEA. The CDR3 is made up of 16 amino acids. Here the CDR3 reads CSVEDVEGGDGYEQYF. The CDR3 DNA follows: TGCAGCGTTGAAGATGTTGAGGGAGGGGACGGCTACGAGCAGTACTTC.

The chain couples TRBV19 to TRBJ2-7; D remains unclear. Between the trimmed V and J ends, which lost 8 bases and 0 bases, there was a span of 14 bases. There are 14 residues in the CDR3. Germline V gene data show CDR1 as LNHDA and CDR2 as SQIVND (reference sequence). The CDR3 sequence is CASGSSDFSYEQYF. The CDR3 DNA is TGTGCCAGTGGTAGCAGCGATTTCTCCTACGAGCAGTACTTC.

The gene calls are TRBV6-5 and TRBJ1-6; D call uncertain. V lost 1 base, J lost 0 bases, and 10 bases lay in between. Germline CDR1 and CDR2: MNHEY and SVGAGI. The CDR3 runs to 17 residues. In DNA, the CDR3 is TGTGCCAGCAGTTACTTTACAGCGAGCTCCTATAATTCACCCCTCCACTTT. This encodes CASSYFTASSYNSPLHF.

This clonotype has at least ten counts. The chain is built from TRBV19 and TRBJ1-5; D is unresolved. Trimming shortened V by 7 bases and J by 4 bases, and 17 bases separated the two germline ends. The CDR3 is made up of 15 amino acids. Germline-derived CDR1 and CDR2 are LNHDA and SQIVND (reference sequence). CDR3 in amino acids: CASTGTVISNQPQHF. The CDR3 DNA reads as TGTGCCAGTACCGGAACAGTGATCTCGAATCAGCCCCAGCATTTT.